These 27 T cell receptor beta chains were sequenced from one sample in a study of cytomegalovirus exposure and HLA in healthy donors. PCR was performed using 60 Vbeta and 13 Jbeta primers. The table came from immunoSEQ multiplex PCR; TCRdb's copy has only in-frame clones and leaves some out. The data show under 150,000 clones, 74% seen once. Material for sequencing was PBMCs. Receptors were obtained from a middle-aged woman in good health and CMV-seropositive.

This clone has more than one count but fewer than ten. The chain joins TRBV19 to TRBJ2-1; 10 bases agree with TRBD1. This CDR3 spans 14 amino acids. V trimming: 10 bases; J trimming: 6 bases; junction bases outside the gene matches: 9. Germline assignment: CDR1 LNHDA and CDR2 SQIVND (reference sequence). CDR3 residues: CATLDRGGINEQFF. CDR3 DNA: TGTGCCACGCTGGACAGGGGGGGGATCAATGAGCAGTTCTTC. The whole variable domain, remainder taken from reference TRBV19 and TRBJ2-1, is DGGITQSPKYLFRKEGQNVTLSCEQNLNHDAMYWYRQDPGQGLRLIYYSQIVNDFQKGDIAEGYSVSREKKESFPLTVTSAQKNPTAFYLCATLDRGGINEQFFGPGTRLTVL.

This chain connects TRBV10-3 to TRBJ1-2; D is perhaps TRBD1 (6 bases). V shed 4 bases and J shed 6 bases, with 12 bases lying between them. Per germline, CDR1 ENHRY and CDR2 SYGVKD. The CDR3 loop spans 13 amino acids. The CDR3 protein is CAISVAGGDGYTF. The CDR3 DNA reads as TGTGCCATCAGTGTGGCGGGGGGCGATGGCTACACCTTC.

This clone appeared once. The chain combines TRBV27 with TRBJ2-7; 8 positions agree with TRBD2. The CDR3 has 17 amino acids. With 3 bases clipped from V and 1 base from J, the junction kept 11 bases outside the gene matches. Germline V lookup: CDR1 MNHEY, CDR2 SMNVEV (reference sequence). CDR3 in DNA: TGTGCCAGCAGTTTCTCCCAACTTGGGACTAGATCCTACGAGCAGTACTTC. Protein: CASSFSQLGTRSYEQYF.

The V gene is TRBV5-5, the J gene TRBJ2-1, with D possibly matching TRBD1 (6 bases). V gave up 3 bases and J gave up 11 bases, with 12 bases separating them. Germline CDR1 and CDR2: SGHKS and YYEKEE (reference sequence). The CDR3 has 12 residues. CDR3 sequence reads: CASSSRGVKQFF. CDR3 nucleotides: TGTGCCAGCAGCTCCAGGGGTGTAAAGCAGTTCTTC.

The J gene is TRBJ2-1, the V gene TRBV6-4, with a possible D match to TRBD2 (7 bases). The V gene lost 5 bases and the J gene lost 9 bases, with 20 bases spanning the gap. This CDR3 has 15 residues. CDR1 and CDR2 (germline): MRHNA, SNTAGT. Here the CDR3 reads CASSPEGGPLSEQFF. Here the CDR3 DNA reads TGTGCCAGCAGTCCGGAGGGGGGGCCTTTAAGTGAGCAGTTCTTC.

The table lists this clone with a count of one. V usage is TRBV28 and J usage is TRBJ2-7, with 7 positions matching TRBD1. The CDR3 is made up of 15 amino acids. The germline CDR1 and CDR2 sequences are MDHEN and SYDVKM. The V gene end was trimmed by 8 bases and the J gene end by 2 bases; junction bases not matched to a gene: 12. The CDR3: CASRTRPGTAYEQYF. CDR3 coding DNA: TGTGCCAGCCGCACCCGACCGGGGACAGCCTACGAGCAGTACTTC.

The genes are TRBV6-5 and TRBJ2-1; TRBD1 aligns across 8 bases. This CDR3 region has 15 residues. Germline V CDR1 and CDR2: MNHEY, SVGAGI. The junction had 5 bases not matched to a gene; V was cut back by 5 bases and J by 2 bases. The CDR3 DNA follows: TGTGCCAGCAGTCCGACAGGGGCCCCCTACAATGAGCAGTTCTTC. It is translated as CASSPTGAPYNEQFF.

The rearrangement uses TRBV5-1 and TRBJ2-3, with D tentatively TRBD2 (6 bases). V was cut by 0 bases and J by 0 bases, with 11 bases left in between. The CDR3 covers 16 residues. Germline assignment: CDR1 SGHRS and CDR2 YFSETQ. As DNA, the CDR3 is TGCGCCAGCAGCTTGGTACTAGCCGGAAGCACAGATACGCAGTATTTT. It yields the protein CASSLVLAGSTDTQYF.

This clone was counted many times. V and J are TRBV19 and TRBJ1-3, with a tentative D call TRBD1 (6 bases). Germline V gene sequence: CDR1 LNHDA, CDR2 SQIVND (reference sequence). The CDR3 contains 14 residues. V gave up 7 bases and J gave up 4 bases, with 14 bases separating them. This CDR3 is CASNSGTSGNTIYF. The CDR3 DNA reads TGTGCCAGTAATTCCGGGACATCCGGAAACACCATATATTTT.

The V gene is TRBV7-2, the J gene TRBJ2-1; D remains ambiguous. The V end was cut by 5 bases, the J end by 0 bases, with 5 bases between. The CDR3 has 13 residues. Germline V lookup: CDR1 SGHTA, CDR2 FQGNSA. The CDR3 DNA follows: TGTGCCAGCAGCCCGAGCTCCTACAATGAGCAGTTCTTC. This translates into CASSPSSYNEQFF. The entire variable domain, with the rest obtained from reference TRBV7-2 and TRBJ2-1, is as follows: GAGVSQSPSNKVTEKGKDVELRCDPISGHTALYWYRQSLGQGLEFLIYFQGNSAPDKSGLPSDRFSAERTGGSVSTLTIQRTQQEDSAVYLCASSPSSYNEQFFGPGTRLTVL.

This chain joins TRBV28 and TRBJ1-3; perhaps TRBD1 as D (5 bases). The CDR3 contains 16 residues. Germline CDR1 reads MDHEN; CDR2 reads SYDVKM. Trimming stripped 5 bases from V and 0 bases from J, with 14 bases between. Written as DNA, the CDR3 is TGTGCCAGCAGTGGTTACAGGTTATCCTCTGGAAACACCATATATTTT. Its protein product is CASSGYRLSSGNTIYF. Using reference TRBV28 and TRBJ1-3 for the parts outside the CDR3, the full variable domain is DVKVTQSSRYLVKRTGEKVFLECVQDMDHENMFWYRQDPGLGLRLIYFSYDVKMKEKGDIPEGYSVSREKKERFSLILESASTNQTSMYLCASSGYRLSSGNTIYFGEGSWLTVV.

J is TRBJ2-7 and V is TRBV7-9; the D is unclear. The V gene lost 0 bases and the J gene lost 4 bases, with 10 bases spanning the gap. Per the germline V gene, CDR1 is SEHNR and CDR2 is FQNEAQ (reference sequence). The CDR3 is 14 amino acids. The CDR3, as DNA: TGTGCCAGCAGCTTAGCCCAGGCTTGGTACGAGCAGTACTTC. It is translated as CASSLAQAWYEQYF.

CDR3 DNA sequence: TGCGCCAGCAGCCCTGGGACAGCTAATTACACCTTC. Protein sequence: CASSPGTANYTF. The rearrangement links TRBV5-1 to TRBJ1-2; 7 positions match TRBD1. This CDR3 comprises 12 residues. The germline gives CDR1 SGHRS, CDR2 YFSETQ. V lost 4 bases to trimming and J lost 11 bases; unmatched junction nucleotides: 8.

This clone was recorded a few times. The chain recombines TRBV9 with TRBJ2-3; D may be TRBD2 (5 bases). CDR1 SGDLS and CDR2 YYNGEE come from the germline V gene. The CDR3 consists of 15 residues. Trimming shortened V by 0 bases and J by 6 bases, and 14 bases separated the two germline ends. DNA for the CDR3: TGTGCCAGCAGCGTAGGTTACCGGGGTGGCGATACGCAGTATTTT. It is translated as CASSVGYRGGDTQYF.

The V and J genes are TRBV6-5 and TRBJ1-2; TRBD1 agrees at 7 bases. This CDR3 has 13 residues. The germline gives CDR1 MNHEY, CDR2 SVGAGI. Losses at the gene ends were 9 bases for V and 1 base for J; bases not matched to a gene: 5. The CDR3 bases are TGTGCCAGAGGCGGGACAGTTAACTATGGCTACACCTTC. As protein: CARGGTVNYGYTF.

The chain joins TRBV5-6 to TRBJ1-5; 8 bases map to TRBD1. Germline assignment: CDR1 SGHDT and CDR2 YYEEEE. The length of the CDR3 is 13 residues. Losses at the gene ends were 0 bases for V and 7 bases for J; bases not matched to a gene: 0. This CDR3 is CASSLAGGQPQHF. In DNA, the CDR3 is TGTGCCAGCAGCTTGGCAGGGGGCCAGCCCCAGCATTTT.

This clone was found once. The CDR3 loop reads CASSPQPSTDTQYF. The DNA of the CDR3 is TGTGCCAGCAGCCCACAACCCTCCACAGATACGCAGTATTTT. The genes are TRBV9 and TRBJ2-3; unclear D gene. The germline V and J ends were trimmed by 4 bases and 2 bases, with 11 bases remaining between them. There are 14 residues in the CDR3. The germline V gene encodes CDR1 SGDLS and CDR2 YYNGEE.

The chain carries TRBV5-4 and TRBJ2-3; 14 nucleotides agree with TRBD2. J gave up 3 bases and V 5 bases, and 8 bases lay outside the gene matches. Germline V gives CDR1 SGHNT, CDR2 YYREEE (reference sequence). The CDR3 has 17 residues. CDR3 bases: TGTGCCAGCAGAATGGGACTAGCGGGAGCAGGGACAGATACGCAGTATTTT. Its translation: CASRMGLAGAGTDTQYF.

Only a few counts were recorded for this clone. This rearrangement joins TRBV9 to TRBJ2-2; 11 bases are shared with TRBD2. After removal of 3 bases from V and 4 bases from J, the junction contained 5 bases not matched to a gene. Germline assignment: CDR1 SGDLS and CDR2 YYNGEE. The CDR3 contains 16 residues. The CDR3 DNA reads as TGTGCCAGCAGCGCCCAGGGACTAGCGGCCACCGGGGAGCTGTTTTTT. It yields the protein CASSAQGLAATGELFF.

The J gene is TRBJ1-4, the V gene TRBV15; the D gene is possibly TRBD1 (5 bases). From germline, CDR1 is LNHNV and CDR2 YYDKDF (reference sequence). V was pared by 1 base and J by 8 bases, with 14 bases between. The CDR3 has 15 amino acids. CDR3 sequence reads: CATSRVGRDREKLFF. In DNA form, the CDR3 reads TGTGCCACCAGCAGAGTCGGCAGGGATCGAGAAAAACTGTTTTTT.

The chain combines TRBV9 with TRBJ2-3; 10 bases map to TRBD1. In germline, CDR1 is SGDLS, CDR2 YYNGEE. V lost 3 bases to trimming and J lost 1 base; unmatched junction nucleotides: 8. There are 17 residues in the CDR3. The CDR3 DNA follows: TGTGCCAGCAGCGGAGCCCTCGGACAGGGGGGCACAGATACGCAGTATTTT. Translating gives CASSGALGQGGTDTQYF.

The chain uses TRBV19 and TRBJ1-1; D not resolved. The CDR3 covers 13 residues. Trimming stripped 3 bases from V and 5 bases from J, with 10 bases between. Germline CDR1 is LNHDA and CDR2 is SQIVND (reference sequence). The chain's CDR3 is CASSISQPTEAFF. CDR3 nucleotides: TGTGCCAGTAGTATCTCACAGCCGACTGAAGCTTTCTTT. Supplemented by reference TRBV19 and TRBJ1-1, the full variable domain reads DGGITQSPKYLFRKEGQNVTLSCEQNLNHDAMYWYRQDPGQGLRLIYYSQIVNDFQKGDIAEGYSVSREKKESFPLTVTSAQKNPTAFYLCASSISQPTEAFFGQGTRLTVV.

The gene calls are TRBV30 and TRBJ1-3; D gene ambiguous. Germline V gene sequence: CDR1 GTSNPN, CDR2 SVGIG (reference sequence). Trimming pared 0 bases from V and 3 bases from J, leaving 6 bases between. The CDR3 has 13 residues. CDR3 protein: CAWSVSHGNTIYF. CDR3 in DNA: TGTGCCTGGAGTGTATCACATGGAAACACCATATATTTT.

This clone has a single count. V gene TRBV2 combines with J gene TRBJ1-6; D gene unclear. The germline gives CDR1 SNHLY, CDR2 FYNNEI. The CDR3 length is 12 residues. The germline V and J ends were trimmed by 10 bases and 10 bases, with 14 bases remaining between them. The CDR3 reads CATVNTGSPLHF. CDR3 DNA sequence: TGTGCCACCGTCAACACGGGGTCACCCCTCCACTTT. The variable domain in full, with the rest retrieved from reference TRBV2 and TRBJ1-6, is EPEVTQTPSHQVTQMGQEVILRCVPISNHLYFYWYRQILGQKVEFLVSFYNNEISEKSEIFDDQFSVERPDGSNFTLKIRSTKLEDSAMYFCATVNTGSPLHFGNGTRLTVT.

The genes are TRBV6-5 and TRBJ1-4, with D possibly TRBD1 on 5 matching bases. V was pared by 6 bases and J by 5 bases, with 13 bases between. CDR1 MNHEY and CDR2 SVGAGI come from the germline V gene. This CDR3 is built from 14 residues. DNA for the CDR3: TGTGCCAGCAGGGGGCGGCAGGCGAATGAAAAACTGTTTTTT. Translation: CASRGRQANEKLFF.

The CDR3 DNA reads as TGTGCCTGGAGTGACCGGCGGGAGCAGTTCTTC. It encodes CAWSDRREQFF. The rearrangement links TRBV30 to TRBJ2-1, with unresolved D. CDR3 length: 11 amino acids. The germline V gene has CDR1 GTSNPN and CDR2 SVGIG (reference sequence). Trimming stripped 1 base from V and 10 bases from J, with 8 bases between.

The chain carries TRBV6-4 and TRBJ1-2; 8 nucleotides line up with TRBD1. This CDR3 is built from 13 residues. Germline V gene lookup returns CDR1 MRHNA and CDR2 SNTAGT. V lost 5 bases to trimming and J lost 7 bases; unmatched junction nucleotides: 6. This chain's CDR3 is CASSSNRGIGYTF. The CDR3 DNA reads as TGTGCCAGCAGTTCTAACAGGGGGATTGGCTACACCTTC.